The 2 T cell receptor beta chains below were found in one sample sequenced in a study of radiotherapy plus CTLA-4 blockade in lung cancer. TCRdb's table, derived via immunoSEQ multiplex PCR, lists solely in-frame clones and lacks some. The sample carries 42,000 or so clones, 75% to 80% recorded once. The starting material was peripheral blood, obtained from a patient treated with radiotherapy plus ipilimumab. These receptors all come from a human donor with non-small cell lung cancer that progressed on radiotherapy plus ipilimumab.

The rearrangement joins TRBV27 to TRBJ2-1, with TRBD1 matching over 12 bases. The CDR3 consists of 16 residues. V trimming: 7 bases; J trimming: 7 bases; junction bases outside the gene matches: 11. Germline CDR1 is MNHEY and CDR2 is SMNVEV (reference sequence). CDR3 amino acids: CASTGTGGWSRNEQFF. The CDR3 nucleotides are TGTGCCAGCACCGGGACAGGGGGCTGGAGTAGGAATGAGCAGTTCTTC.

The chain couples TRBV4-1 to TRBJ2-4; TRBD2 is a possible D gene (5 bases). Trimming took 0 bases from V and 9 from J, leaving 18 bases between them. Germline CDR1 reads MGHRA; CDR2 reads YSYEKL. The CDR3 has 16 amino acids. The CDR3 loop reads CASSQDRDVSRAIQYF. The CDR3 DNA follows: TGCGCCAGCAGCCAAGATCGAGACGTCTCGAGGGCCATTCAGTACTTC.